The TCR beta chain described here comes from a study of regulatory T cells in long-lasting Graves disease. About the research overall: Newly diagnosed Graves' patients had taken antithyroid drugs under 3 months.

This CDR3 has 15 amino acids. V was clipped by 1 base and J by 3 bases, with 11 bases between them. Germline CDR1 KGHSH, CDR2 LQKENI. Study-wide points: TRBV28 was favored in persistent disease, as were TRBJ1-2 and TRBJ2-5.

This clonotype was recorded many times. The antigen is undetermined. CDR3 regions were amplified by Arm-PCR using iRepertoire HTBI primers to build TCR beta libraries. As handled by the study authors: Overall, samples carried approximately 56 TRBV and approximately 14 TRBJ segments. MiXCR, applied by TCRdb to the multiplex PCR reads, yields one record per CDR3 protein. The V and J calls and clone size come from TCRdb's table, not from the authors' own analysis. Of under 300,000 distinct CDR3 sequences listed, 15% to 20% are singletons. Documented time point: newly diagnosed GD, antithyroid drugs for less than 3 months. With RNA extracted from PBMCs as input, the TCR library was made.

V usage is TRBV18 and J usage is TRBJ2-3; possibly TRBD1 for D (5 bases). Sequences were derived from peripheral blood mononuclear cells (PBMCs), sampled at new diagnosis, from a patient treated with antithyroid drugs. The receptor was derived from a female donor with Graves disease. The DNA for the CDR3 is TGTGCCAGCTCACCACGTATCTCAGGGACAGATACGCAGTATTTT. It translates to CASSPRISGTDTQYF.